This T cell receptor beta chain was obtained from a study of cytomegalovirus exposure and HLA in healthy donors. This clone was seen once. A multiplex PCR was run with 60 Vbeta primers and 13 Jbeta primers. Measured with immunoSEQ multiplex PCR; TCRdb has only the in-frame clones, and not every one. This sample carries some 130,000 clones, about four fifths of them seen once, and the ten largest clones take 0.95% to 1.4%. This CDR3 has 14 residues. Looked up from germline, CDR1 is SQVTM and CDR2 is ANQGSEA. V gave up 7 bases and J gave up 4 bases; unmatched junction bases: 10. Donors had nominal health at sampling but likely had unrecorded immune exposures.

The chain employs TRBV29-1 and TRBJ2-1, with 7 bases lining up with TRBD2. The origin of this receptor is a male donor in good health and CMV-seronegative. Source material: PBMCs. The CDR3 sequence is CSARGGVPYNEQFF. CDR3 in DNA: TGCAGCGCCCGGGGAGGGGTGCCATACAATGAGCAGTTCTTC.